This T cell receptor (beta chain) was profiled in a study of T cell clonality in common variable immunodeficiency. The CDR3 runs 15 residues. Germline-derived CDR1 and CDR2 are LGHNA and YNFKEQ. Control and CVID samples contributed equal amounts of genomic DNA. The method was immunoSEQ multiplex PCR; TCRdb's version includes in-frame clones alone and lacks a portion of them. The sample is made up of 50,000 to 60,000 clones, none counted only once. This clone was counted many times. Its target is unknown. An end of the junction differs from the germline gene, which may be a read error. The read halts 3 residues ahead of the CDR3 end, with the missing end drawn from the germline J gene. General observations from the study: Patient heterogeneity in the CVID cohort limited correlations between repertoire features and clinical complications. Fewer deletions and N-nucleotide insertions were reportedly seen in common variable immunodeficiency TCR beta sequences.

This receptor was obtained from a person aged 18 to 75 in good health. The sample was peripheral blood mononuclear cells. The rearrangement links TRBV4-2 to TRBJ1-2, with D maybe TRBD1 (6 bases). The CDR3 DNA, read in part, is TGCGCCAGCAGCCAATCCTTACAGGGCCCCTATGGC. This sequence encodes CASSQSLQGPYG. The complete CDR3 protein is CASSQSLQGPYGYTF.